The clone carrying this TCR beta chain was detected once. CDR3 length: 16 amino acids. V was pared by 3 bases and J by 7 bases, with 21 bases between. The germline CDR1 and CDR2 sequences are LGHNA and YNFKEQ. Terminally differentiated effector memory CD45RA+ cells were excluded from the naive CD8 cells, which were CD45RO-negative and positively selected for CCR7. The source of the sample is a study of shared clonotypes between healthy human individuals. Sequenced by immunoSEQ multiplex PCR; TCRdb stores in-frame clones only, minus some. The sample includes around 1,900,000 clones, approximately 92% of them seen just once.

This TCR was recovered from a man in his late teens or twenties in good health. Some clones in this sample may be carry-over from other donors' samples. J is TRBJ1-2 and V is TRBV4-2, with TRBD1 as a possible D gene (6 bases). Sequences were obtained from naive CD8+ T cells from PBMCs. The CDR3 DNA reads TGTGCCAGCAGCCACACCGGGAACCCAGGGGCCCGTGGCTACACCTTC. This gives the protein CASSHTGNPGARGYTF.